Listed below are T cell receptor beta chains from one sample, sequenced in a study of stem cell transplantation in POMP-related autoinflammatory disease. Some clones are missing from TCRdb's copy, which holds only in-frame ones; the method was immunoSEQ multiplex PCR. The table lists 2,000 to 2,500 clones, about 90% of them singletons, with 21% in the top ten. Sample: Tregs from PBMCs, taken before stem cell transplantation. These receptors were taken from a human donor with POMP-related autoinflammation and immune dysregulation (PRAID). CDR3s include the opening cysteine and the closing phenylalanine or tryptophan. D genes are given only for firm matches. Size values are once, few and many counts, or a class for expanded clones, and some rows have none.

J	size	V	D	CDR3	DNA
TRBJ2-3	NA	TRBV18	NA	CASSPRGEGGADTQYF	TGTGCCAGCTCACCCCGCGGGGAAGGAGGGGCAGATACGCAGTATTTT
TRBJ2-1	once	TRBV28	TRBD2	CASSGTSGDSYNEQFF	TGTGCCAGCAGTGGGACTAGCGGGGACTCCTACAATGAGCAGTTCTTC
TRBJ2-4	NA	TRBV7-8	NA	CASSLALGRSNIQYF	TGTGCCAGCAGCTTAGCCCTCGGGCGGAGTAACATTCAGTACTTC
TRBJ2-3	NA	TRBV11-3	TRBD1	CASSLTGGTDTQYF	TGTGCCAGCAGCTTGACAGGGGGCACAGATACGCAGTATTTT
TRBJ2-3	NA	TRBV5-4	TRBD2	CASSSLAGGFTDTQYF	TGTGCCAGCAGCTCCCTAGCGGGAGGGTTCACAGATACGCAGTATTTT
TRBJ2-7	NA	TRBV30	TRBD1	CAWMRGQGGEQYF	TGTGCCTGGATGAGGGGACAGGGGGGCGAGCAGTACTTC
TRBJ1-2	once	TRBV6-5	TRBD1	CASRRQGANYGYTF	TGTGCCAGCAGGAGACAGGGGGCTAACTATGGCTACACCTTC
TRBJ2-1	NA	TRBV7-2	TRBD2	CASSLTTSGSYEQFF	TGTGCCAGCAGCTTAACGACTAGCGGGAGTTATGAGCAGTTCTTC
TRBJ1-1	NA	TRBV7-9	NA	CASSLTSMNTEAFF	TGTGCCAGCAGCTTGACTAGTATGAACACTGAAGCTTTCTTT
TRBJ2-7	NA	TRBV4-1	NA	CASSQAQPRDWTCYEQYF	TGCGCCAGCAGCCAAGCTCAACCCCGGGACTGGACATGCTACGAGCAGTACTTC
TRBJ2-1	NA	TRBV6-5	NA	CASSYSPSLNEQFF	TGTGCCAGCAGTTACTCACCGAGTTTGAATGAGCAGTTCTTC
TRBJ1-3	NA	TRBV6-6	NA	CASSRVFSGNTIYF	TGTGCCAGCAGTAGGGTCTTCTCTGGAAACACCATATATTTT
TRBJ1-6	NA	TRBV7-9	TRBD1	CASSPGSGTGDSPLHF	TGTGCCAGCAGCCCGGGATCCGGGACAGGGGACTCACCCCTCCACTTT
TRBJ2-1	NA	TRBV19	NA	CASSPRGQGRNEQFF	TGTGCCAGTAGTCCCCGGGGTCAGGGAAGGAATGAGCAGTTCTTC
TRBJ2-7	NA	TRBV28	NA	CASSRGTPYEQYF	TGTGCCAGCAGCCGCGGGACACCCTACGAGCAGTACTTC
TRBJ2-7	NA	TRBV28	NA	CASPFLCLPPGAHYEQYF	TGTGCCAGCCCTTTCTTATGTCTTCCCCCGGGGGCCCACTACGAGCAGTACTTC
TRBJ2-7	NA	TRBV28	NA	CASSYTRASYEQYF	TGTGCCAGCAGTTACACTAGGGCGTCCTACGAGCAGTACTTC
TRBJ1-1	once	TRBV7-6	TRBD1	CASSLDRVEMNTEAFF	TGTGCCAGCAGCCTAGACAGGGTGGAAATGAACACTGAAGCTTTCTTT
TRBJ2-3	NA	TRBV7-9	NA	CASSSPDTQYF	TGTGCCAGCAGCTCGCCAGATACGCAGTATTTT
TRBJ1-1	NA	TRBV10-3	NA	CAISKQGDTEAFF	TGTGCCATCAGTAAACAGGGAGACACTGAAGCTTTCTTT
TRBJ2-1	once	TRBV9	TRBD2	CASSVEFGTSENNEQFF	TGTGCCAGCAGCGTAGAGTTCGGGACTAGCGAGAACAATGAGCAGTTCTTC
TRBJ2-7	NA	TRBV4-1	TRBD2	CASSPQEFTSGVYEQYF	TGCGCCAGCAGCCCCCAAGAATTCACTAGCGGGGTCTACGAGCAGTACTTC
TRBJ1-4	NA	TRBV2	NA	CASSRSTNEKLFF	TGTGCCAGCAGCAGGTCAACTAATGAAAAACTGTTTTTT
TRBJ1-1	NA	TRBV7-9	TRBD1	CASSHRGVGTEAFF	TGTGCCAGCAGCCACAGGGGGGTGGGCACTGAAGCTTTCTTT
TRBJ1-3	NA	TRBV5-5	NA	CASSFNPGNTPGNTIYF	TGTGCCAGCAGCTTCAATCCAGGGAATACTCCCGGAAACACCATATATTTT